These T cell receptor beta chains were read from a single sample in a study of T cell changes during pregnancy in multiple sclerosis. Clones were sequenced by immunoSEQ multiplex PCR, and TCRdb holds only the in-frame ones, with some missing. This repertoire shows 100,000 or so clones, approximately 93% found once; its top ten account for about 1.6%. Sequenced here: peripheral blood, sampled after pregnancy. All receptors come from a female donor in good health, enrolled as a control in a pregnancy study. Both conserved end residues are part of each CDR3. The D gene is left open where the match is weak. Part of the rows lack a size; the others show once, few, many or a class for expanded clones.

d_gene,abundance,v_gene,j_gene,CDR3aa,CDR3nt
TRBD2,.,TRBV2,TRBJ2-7,CASSFSGTTSYEQYF,TGTGCCAGCAGTTTTAGCGGGACGACCTCCTACGAGCAGTACTTC
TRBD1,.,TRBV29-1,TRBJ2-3,CSVAYIQGAADTQYF,TGCAGCGTTGCATATATACAGGGGGCGGCAGATACGCAGTATTTT
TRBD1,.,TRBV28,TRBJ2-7,CASSFPLGQGYEQYF,TGTGCCAGCAGTTTCCCCCTAGGACAGGGCTACGAGCAGTACTTC
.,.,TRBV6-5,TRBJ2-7,CASSYQGTYEQYF,TGTGCCAGCAGTTACCAGGGAACCTACGAGCAGTACTTC
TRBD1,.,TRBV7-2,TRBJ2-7,CASSRTGRGYEQYF,TGTGCCAGCAGCAGGACAGGGCGGGGCTACGAGCAGTACTTC
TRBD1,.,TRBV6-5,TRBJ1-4,CASQGANEKLFF,TGTGCCAGCCAGGGGGCTAATGAAAAACTGTTTTTT
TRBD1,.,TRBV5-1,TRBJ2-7,CASSLEQQGAYEQYF,TGCGCCAGCAGCCTGGAACAACAGGGGGCCTACGAGCAGTACTTC
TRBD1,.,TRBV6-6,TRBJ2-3,CASSSGQGVVDTQYF,TGTGCCAGCAGTTCGGGACAGGGGGTGGTAGATACGCAGTATTTT
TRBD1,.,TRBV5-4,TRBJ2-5,CASSASGGQETQYF,TGTGCCAGCAGCGCCTCAGGGGGCCAAGAGACCCAGTACTTC
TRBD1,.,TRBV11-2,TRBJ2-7,CASSQGAGAYEQYF,TGTGCCAGCAGCCAGGGGGCAGGAGCCTACGAGCAGTACTTC
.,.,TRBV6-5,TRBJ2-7,CASSYSDGTYEQYF,TGTGCCAGCAGTTACTCGGACGGGACCTACGAGCAGTACTTC
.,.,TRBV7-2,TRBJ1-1,CASSFLGTTGNTEAFF,TGTGCCAGCAGCTTCCTGGGGACAACAGGGAACACTGAAGCTTTCTTT
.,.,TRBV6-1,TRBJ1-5,CASSDQPGGNQPQHF,TGTGCCAGCAGTGATCAACCAGGGGGCAATCAGCCCCAGCATTTT
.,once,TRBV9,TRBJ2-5,CASSVGGTRGETQYF,TGTGCCAGCAGCGTAGGGGGTACCCGGGGAGAGACCCAGTACTTC
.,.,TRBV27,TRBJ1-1,CASSPRQNMNTEAFF,TGTGCCAGCAGTCCTAGACAGAACATGAACACTGAAGCTTTCTTT
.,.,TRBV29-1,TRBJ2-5,CSVAYRGGSGETQYF,TGCAGCGTTGCTTACAGGGGGGGAAGCGGAGAGACCCAGTACTTC
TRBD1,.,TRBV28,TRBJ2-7,CASSFLGTGTYVQYF,TGTGCCAGCAGTTTCTTAGGGACAGGGACTTATGTGCAGTACTTC
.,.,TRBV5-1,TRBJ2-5,CASSTGQIGETQYF,TGCGCCAGCAGCACTGGACAGATAGGGGAGACCCAGTACTTC
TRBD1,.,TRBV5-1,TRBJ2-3,CASSLIRTGTTDTQYF,TGCGCCAGCAGCTTGATCCGGACAGGGACTACAGATACGCAGTATTTT
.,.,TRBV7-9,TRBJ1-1,CASSPGDMNTEAFF,TGTGCCAGCAGCCCCGGGGACATGAACACTGAAGCTTTCTTT
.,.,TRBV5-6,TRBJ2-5,CASSLGAGETQYF,TGTGCCAGCAGCTTGGGAGCCGGGGAGACCCAGTACTTC
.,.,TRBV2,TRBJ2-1,CASTARTVGNEQFF,TGTGCCAGCACCGCACGGACAGTCGGGAATGAGCAGTTCTTC
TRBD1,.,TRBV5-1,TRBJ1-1,CASSRGQGAVTEAFF,TGCGCCAGCAGCAGAGGACAGGGGGCGGTCACTGAAGCTTTCTTT
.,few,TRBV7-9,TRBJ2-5,CASSFFGARETQYF,TGTGCCAGCAGCTTTTTTGGGGCTCGGGAGACCCAGTACTTC
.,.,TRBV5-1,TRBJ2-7,CASSLGRGSSFEQYF,TGCGCCAGCAGCTTGGGACGTGGTAGCTCGTTCGAGCAGTACTTC
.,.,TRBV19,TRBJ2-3,CASSTGAGGDTQYF,TGTGCCAGTAGTACGGGGGCAGGGGGAGATACGCAGTATTTT
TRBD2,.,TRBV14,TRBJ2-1,CASSLFPLAGWESNEQFF,TGTGCCAGCAGCCTATTTCCACTAGCGGGATGGGAAAGCAATGAGCAGTTCTTC
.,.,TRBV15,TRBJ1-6,CATSRDLQNNSPLHF,TGTGCCACCAGCAGAGATTTACAGAATAATTCACCCCTCCACTTT
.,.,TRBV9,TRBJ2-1,CASSVSDTDRGQFF,TGTGCCAGCAGCGTTTCCGACACGGACCGGGGGCAGTTCTTC
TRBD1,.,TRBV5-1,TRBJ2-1,CASSLGDSNEQFF,TGCGCCAGCAGCTTGGGGGACAGCAATGAGCAGTTCTTC
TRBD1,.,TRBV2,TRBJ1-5,CATRDSYSNQPQHF,TGTGCCACCCGGGACAGCTATAGCAATCAGCCCCAGCATTTT
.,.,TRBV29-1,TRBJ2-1,CSVDQGTYNEQFF,TGCAGCGTTGATCAGGGCACCTACAATGAGCAGTTCTTC
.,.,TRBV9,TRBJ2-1,CASSVVGRTSSYNEQFF,TGTGCCAGCAGCGTAGTGGGGCGGACAAGCTCCTACAATGAGCAGTTCTTC
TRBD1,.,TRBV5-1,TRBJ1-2,CASSLGGQRYGYTF,TGCGCCAGCAGCTTAGGGGGCCAAAGGTATGGCTACACCTTC
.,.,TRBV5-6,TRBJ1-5,CASSLGNRGATGPQHF,TGTGCCAGCAGCTTGGGAAATCGGGGGGCCACGGGGCCCCAGCATTTT
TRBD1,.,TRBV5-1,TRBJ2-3,CASSSTGGADTQYF,TGCGCCAGCAGCTCGACAGGGGGCGCAGATACGCAGTATTTT
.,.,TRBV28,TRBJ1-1,CASSLKGGLTEAFF,TGTGCCAGCAGTTTAAAAGGGGGTTTGACTGAAGCTTTCTTT
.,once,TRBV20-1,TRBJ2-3,CSASRPAQYF,TGCAGTGCTAGCAGGCCGGCGCAGTATTTT
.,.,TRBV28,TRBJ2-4,CASLGAGLAKNIQYF,TGTGCCAGTCTGGGTGCAGGCCTAGCCAAAAACATTCAGTACTTC
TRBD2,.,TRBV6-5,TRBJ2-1,CASSSVLRGSYNEQFF,TGTGCCAGCAGTTCCGTTTTGCGGGGGTCCTACAATGAGCAGTTCTTC
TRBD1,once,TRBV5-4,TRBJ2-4,CASSLRGGQGTNIQYF,TGTGCCAGCAGCTTGAGAGGGGGACAGGGAACCAACATTCAGTACTTC
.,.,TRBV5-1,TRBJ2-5,CASSSAQRDQETQYF,TGCGCCAGCAGCTCCGCACAGAGGGACCAAGAGACCCAGTACTTC
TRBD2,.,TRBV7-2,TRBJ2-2,CASSTRLAANTGELFF,TGTGCCAGCAGCACCAGACTAGCGGCGAACACCGGGGAGCTGTTTTTT
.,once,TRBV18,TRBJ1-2,CASSPTDTHIGYTF,TGTGCCAGCTCACCAACTGACACCCATATCGGCTACACCTTC
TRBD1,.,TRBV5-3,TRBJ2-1,CARSLFRDRGTNYNEQFF,TGTGCCAGAAGCTTATTCCGGGACAGGGGGACCAACTACAATGAGCAGTTCTTC
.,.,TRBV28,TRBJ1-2,CASSPGRGGSYGYTF,TGTGCCAGCAGCCCTGGGCGCGGGGGTAGCTATGGCTACACCTTC
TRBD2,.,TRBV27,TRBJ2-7,CASRISGRNEQYF,TGTGCCAGCAGGATTAGCGGGAGGAACGAGCAGTACTTC
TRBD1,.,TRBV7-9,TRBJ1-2,CASSLGQGASGYTF,TGTGCCAGCAGCTTGGGACAGGGGGCCTCTGGCTACACCTTC
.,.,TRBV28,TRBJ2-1,CASSLWGQRTGDNIYSYNEQFF,TGTGCCAGCAGTTTATGGGGCCAGAGGACGGGAGATAATATTTACTCCTACAATGAGCAGTTCTTC
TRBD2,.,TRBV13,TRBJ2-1,CASSLSGTRLAAYNEQFF,TGTGCCAGCAGCTTATCAGGGACGAGACTAGCGGCATACAATGAGCAGTTCTTC
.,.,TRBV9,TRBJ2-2,CASSGRTTQGGELFF,TGTGCCAGCAGCGGAAGAACGACCCAGGGGGGGGAGCTGTTTTTT